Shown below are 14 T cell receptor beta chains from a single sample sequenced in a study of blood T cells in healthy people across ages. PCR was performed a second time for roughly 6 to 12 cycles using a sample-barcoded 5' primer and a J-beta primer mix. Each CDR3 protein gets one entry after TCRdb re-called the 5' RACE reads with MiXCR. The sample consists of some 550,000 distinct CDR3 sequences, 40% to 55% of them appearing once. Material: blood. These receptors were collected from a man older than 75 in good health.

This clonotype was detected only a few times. Written as DNA, the CDR3 is TGTGCCAGCAGCTCGCGAGGGACAAGGAAGCCAATCCCTGTCCACGAGCAGTACTTC. This sequence encodes CASSSRGTRKPIPVHEQYF. The chain links TRBV21-1 to TRBJ2-7; TRBD1, the table's D call, was not compared with the DNA. TRBV21-1 is described as a pseudogene. The CDR3 contains 19 residues.

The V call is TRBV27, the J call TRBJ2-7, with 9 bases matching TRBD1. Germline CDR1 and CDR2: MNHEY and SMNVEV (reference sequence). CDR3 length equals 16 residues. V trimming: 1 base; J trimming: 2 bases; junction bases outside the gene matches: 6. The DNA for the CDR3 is TGTGCCAGCAGTTTATACGGGACAGGGAGGACCTACGAGCAGTACTTC. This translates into CASSLYGTGRTYEQYF.

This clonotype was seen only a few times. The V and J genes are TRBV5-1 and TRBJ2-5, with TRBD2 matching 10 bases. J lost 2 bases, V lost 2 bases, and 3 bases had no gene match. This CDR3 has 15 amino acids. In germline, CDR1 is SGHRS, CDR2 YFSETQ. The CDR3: CASSFTSGVQETQYF. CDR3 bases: TGCGCCAGCAGCTTCACTAGCGGGGTGCAAGAGACCCAGTACTTC.

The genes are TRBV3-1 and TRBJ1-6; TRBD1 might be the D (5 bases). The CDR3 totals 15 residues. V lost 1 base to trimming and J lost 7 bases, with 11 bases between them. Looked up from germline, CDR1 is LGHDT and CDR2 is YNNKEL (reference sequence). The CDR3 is CASSQGGFENSPLHF. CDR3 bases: TGTGCCAGCAGCCAAGGGGGCTTTGAGAATTCACCCCTCCACTTT.

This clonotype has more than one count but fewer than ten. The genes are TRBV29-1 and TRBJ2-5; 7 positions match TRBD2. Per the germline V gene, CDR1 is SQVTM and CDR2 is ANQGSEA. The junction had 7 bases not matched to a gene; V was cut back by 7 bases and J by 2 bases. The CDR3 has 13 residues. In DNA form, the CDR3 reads TGCAGCGGGACGGGGGGAGGTCAAGAGACCCAGTACTTC. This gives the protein CSGTGGGQETQYF.

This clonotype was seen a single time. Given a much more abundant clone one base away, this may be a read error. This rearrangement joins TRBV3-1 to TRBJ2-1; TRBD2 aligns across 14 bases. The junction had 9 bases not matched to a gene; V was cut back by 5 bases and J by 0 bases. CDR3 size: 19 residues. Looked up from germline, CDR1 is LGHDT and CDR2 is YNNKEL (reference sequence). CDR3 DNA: TGTGCCAGCAGCTCCTGGACTAGCGGGGGGCCGAGCTCCTACAATGAGCAGTTCTTC. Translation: CASSSWTSGGPSSYNEQFF.

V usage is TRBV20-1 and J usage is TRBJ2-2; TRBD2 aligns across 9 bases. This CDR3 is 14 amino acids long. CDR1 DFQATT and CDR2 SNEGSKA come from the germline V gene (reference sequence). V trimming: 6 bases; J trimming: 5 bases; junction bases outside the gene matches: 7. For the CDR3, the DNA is TGCAGTGCCCTCTCTAGCGGGGCAACCGGGGAGCTGTTTTTT. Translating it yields CSALSSGATGELFF.

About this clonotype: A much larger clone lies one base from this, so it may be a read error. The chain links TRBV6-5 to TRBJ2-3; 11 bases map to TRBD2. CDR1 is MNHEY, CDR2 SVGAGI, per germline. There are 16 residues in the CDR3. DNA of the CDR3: TGTGCCTGCAGAGGGACTAGCGGCTCTGGAAACGATACGCAGTATTTT. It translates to CACRGTSGSGNDTQYF.

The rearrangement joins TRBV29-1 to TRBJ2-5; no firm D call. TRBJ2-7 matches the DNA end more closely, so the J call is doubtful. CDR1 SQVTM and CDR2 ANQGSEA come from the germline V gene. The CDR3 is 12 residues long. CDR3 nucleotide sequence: TGCAGCGTTGATCTCAGCCCCTACGAGCAGTACTTC. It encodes CSVDLSPYEQYF.

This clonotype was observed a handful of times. The CDR3 DNA follows: TGCAGTGCTAGAGATCCCTACGGGGCTGTGGCGTCCTACAATGAGCAGTTCTTC. As protein: CSARDPYGAVASYNEQFF. This chain joins TRBV20-1 and TRBJ2-1; D possibly uses TRBD1 or TRBD2 (5 bases each). The CDR3 has 18 residues. Germline CDR1 reads DFQATT; CDR2 reads SNEGSKA (reference sequence). The V and J ends lost 0 bases and 1 base respectively, with 19 bases between them.

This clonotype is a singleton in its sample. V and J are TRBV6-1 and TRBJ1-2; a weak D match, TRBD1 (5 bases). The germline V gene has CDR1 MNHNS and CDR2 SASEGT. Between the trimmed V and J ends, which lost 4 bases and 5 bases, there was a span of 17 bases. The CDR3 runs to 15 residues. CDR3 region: CASSAPGQGAYGYTF. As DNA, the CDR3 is TGTGCCAGCAGTGCTCCGGGCCAGGGAGCGTATGGCTACACCTTC.

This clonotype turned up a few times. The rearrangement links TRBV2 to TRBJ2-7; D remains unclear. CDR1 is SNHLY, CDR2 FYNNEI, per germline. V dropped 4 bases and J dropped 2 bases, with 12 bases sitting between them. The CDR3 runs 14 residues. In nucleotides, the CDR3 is TGTGCCAGCAGTGGGACCCAATGGACCTACGAGCAGTACTTC. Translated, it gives CASSGTQWTYEQYF.

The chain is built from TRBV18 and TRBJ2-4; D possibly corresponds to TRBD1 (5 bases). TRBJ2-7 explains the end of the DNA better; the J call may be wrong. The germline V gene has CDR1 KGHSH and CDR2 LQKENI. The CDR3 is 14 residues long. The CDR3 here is CASSVGAMTYEQYF. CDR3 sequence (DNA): TGTGCCAGCTCAGTAGGGGCGATGACCTACGAGCAGTACTTC.

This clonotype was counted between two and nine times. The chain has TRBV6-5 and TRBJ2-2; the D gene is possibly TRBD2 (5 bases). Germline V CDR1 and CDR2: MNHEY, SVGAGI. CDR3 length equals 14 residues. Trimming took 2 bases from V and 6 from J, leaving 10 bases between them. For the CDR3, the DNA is TGTGCCAGCAGTTACCTCGGGGTGGCCGGGGAGCTGTTTTTT. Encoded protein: CASSYLGVAGELFF.